The clone carrying this T cell receptor (beta chain) was seen only once. Trimming left V 5 bases short and J 3 bases short, with 14 bases between. Germline V CDR1 and CDR2: SGHTA, FQGNSA. The CDR3 length is 15 residues. Time point reported: week 3, after first cycle of checkpoint inhibitor. Patients with prior systemic cancer treatment, concomitant immunosuppressants, or other active malignancies were excluded. Each bulk PBMC sample had 300 to 400 ng DNA loaded. Libraries were prepared by immunoSEQ multiplex PCR; TCRdb keeps only in-frame clonotypes and omits some of them. The sample holds 10,000 to 15,000 clones, 88% seen once. These data come from a study of blood T cell dynamics during melanoma immunotherapy. Across the study: Patients with metastatic melanoma got pembrolizumab or nivolumab-ipilimumab as first-line care.

The rearrangement links TRBV7-2 to TRBJ1-5; D might be TRBD1 (6 bases). This specimen consisted of blood, obtained from a patient treated with checkpoint blockade. This TCR derives from a human donor with melanoma. The CDR3 region is CASSRGQLFNQPQHF. CDR3 in DNA: TGTGCCAGCAGCCGTGGACAGCTATTCAATCAGCCCCAGCATTTT.